A selection of T cell receptor beta chains follows, all from one sample in a study of T cell responses to AZD1222 COVID-19 vaccine. The data were produced by immunoSEQ multiplex PCR, yet TCRdb's version contains in-frame clones alone and is incomplete. Of more than 85,000 clones listed, around nine tenths are singletons. The source material was peripheral blood, sampled 28 days after the second AZD1222 dose. These receptors all come from an adult who received the AZD1222 COVID-19 vaccine. Both conserved end residues are part of each CDR3. A D gene is named only where the DNA matches it firmly. Clone size is given for some rows only: seen once, a few or many times, or a class if the clone is expanded.

len,v_gene,j_gene,abundance,d_gene,CDR3aa,CDR3nt
13,TRBV24-1,TRBJ1-2,.,.,CATSGGAGYGYTF,TGTGCCACCAGTGGGGGGGCCGGCTATGGCTACACCTTC
13,TRBV2,TRBJ1-6,.,.,CASSQDRSIPLHF,TGTGCCAGCAGTCAAGACCGAAGTATACCCCTCCACTTT
16,TRBV30,TRBJ2-7,.,TRBD2,CAWSPPRTSGSYEQYF,TGTGCCTGGAGTCCCCCCCGGACTAGCGGGAGTTACGAGCAGTACTTC
14,TRBV5-1,TRBJ1-4,.,TRBD1,CASSGQGLNEKLFF,TGCGCCAGCAGCGGACAGGGCCTAAATGAAAAACTGTTTTTT
12,TRBV27,TRBJ1-4,.,.,CASGDSPRKLFF,TGTGCCAGCGGGGATTCACCACGGAAACTGTTTTTT
13,TRBV19,TRBJ1-2,.,TRBD1,CASSRGQMYGYTF,TGTGCCAGTAGTAGGGGACAGATGTATGGCTACACCTTC
15,TRBV11-2,TRBJ2-5,.,.,CASIPAATSGETQYF,TGTGCCAGCATCCCCGCGGCCACTAGTGGGGAGACCCAGTACTTC
15,TRBV18,TRBJ1-1,.,.,CASSPFGEMNTEAFF,TGTGCCAGCTCACCATTTGGGGAAATGAACACTGAAGCTTTCTTT
13,TRBV7-2,TRBJ2-7,.,TRBD1,CASSRDRVVEQYF,TGTGCCAGCAGCCGAGACAGGGTTGTCGAGCAGTACTTC
14,TRBV28,TRBJ2-7,.,.,CASSGILRFDEQYF,TGTGCCAGCAGTGGGATCCTTAGATTCGACGAGCAGTACTTC
14,TRBV29-1,TRBJ1-1,.,.,CSVEDSSSNTEAFF,TGCAGCGTTGAAGACTCGTCCTCCAACACTGAAGCTTTCTTT
14,TRBV7-2,TRBJ2-4,once,TRBD2,CASSRGVAKNIQYF,TGTGCCAGCAGTCGGGGGGTGGCCAAAAACATTCAGTACTTC
17,TRBV30,TRBJ2-4,.,TRBD2,CAWSILAGGRAKNIQYF,TGTGCCTGGAGTATCCTAGCGGGAGGGCGGGCCAAAAACATTCAGTACTTC
14,TRBV5-1,TRBJ2-1,.,TRBD1,CASSFRAQGAEQFF,TGCGCCAGCAGCTTCCGGGCCCAGGGGGCTGAGCAGTTCTTC
16,TRBV7-9,TRBJ1-1,.,.,CASSPRGGTPNTEAFF,TGTGCCAGCAGCCCTCGAGGCGGGACGCCCAACACTGAAGCTTTCTTT
15,TRBV2,TRBJ1-4,.,.,CASSEQGLTNEKLFF,TGTGCCAGCTCCGAGCAGGGATTGACTAATGAAAAACTGTTTTTT
13,TRBV29-1,TRBJ1-1,.,.,CSGHRQMNTEAFF,TGCAGCGGGCACCGACAGATGAACACTGAAGCTTTCTTT
16,TRBV2,TRBJ1-6,.,.,CASSRRGEAYNSPLHF,TGTGCCAGCAGCCGAAGGGGCGAGGCCTATAATTCACCCCTCCACTTT
16,TRBV4-1,TRBJ1-1,.,.,CASSQERPGENTEAFF,TGCGCCAGCAGCCAAGAGAGGCCAGGTGAGAACACTGAAGCTTTCTTT
15,TRBV19,TRBJ1-1,.,.,CASSIPTGARGEAFF,TGTGCCAGTAGTATACCGACAGGTGCGCGGGGTGAAGCTTTCTTT
15,TRBV6-1,TRBJ1-1,.,TRBD1,CASSEVGTGNTEAFF,TGTGCCAGCAGTGAAGTAGGGACAGGGAACACTGAAGCTTTCTTT
13,TRBV10-2,TRBJ2-7,once,.,CASSVGLPYEQYF,TGCGCCAGCAGCGTAGGACTTCCCTACGAGCAGTACTTC
13,TRBV7-9,TRBJ2-1,.,.,CASSLHGEDEQFF,TGTGCCAGCAGCTTGCATGGGGAGGATGAGCAGTTCTTC
11,TRBV2,TRBJ2-7,.,TRBD1,CASRQGQVEHF,TGTGCCAGCAGGCAAGGACAGGTCGAGCACTTC
15,TRBV5-1,TRBJ2-7,.,.,CASSSGDPLSYEQYF,TGCGCCAGCAGCTCCGGGGACCCCCTATCCTACGAGCAGTACTTC
16,TRBV6-4,TRBJ2-7,.,.,CASPQRIRSGRYEQYF,TGTGCCAGCCCCCAGAGGATACGGAGTGGACGATACGAGCAGTACTTC
14,TRBV5-5,TRBJ1-2,.,.,CASTLDWANYGYTF,TGTGCCAGCACCCTGGATTGGGCTAACTATGGCTACACCTTC
13,TRBV29-1,TRBJ1-2,.,TRBD1,CSVGWTGRYGYTF,TGCAGCGTTGGCTGGACAGGACGCTATGGCTACACCTTC
16,TRBV19,TRBJ1-5,.,.,CASSIIGQNSNQPQHF,TGTGCCAGTAGTATTATAGGACAAAATAGCAATCAGCCCCAGCATTTT
13,TRBV20-1,TRBJ1-2,once,.,CSASRPGLLGYTF,TGCAGTGCTAGTCGGCCCGGCCTTCTGGGCTACACCTTC
14,TRBV5-4,TRBJ1-1,.,.,CASTLDNMNTEAFF,TGTGCCAGCACCCTGGACAACATGAACACTGAAGCTTTCTTT
12,TRBV4-1,TRBJ1-1,.,.,CASSRGVAEAFF,TGCGCCAGCAGCCGAGGTGTCGCTGAAGCTTTCTTT
16,TRBV6-1,TRBJ2-7,.,TRBD1,CASSEMAGTAYYEQYF,TGTGCCAGCAGTGAAATGGCCGGGACAGCCTACTACGAGCAGTACTTC
14,TRBV29-1,TRBJ2-2,.,.,CSVEGPTNTGELFF,TGCAGCGTTGAAGGCCCGACTAACACCGGGGAGCTGTTTTTT
15,TRBV5-1,TRBJ2-2,.,TRBD1,CASSFGTANTGELFF,TGCGCCAGCAGCTTCGGGACAGCGAACACCGGGGAGCTGTTTTTT
11,TRBV29-1,TRBJ2-7,.,.,CSVGETSEQYF,TGCAGCGTCGGGGAAACGAGCGAGCAGTACTTC